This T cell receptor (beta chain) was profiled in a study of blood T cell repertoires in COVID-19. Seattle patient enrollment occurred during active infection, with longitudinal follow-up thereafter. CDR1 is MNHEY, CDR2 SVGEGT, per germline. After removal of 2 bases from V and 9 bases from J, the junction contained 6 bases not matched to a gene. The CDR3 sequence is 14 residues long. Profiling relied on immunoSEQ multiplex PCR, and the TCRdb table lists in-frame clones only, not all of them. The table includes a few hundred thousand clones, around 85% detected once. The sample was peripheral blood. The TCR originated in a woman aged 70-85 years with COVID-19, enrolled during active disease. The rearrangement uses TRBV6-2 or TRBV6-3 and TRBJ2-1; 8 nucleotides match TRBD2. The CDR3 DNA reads TGTGCCAGCAGTTACGCCCGGGAGGGGGGTGAGCAGTTCTTC. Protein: CASSYAREGGEQFF.